These 28 T cell receptor beta chains were all obtained from the same sample, sequenced in a study of T cell responses to AZD1222 COVID-19 vaccine. The repertoire was sequenced with immunoSEQ multiplex PCR; TCRdb's copy has only in-frame clones and lacks some. The table shows about 67,000 clones, with less than 90% occurring only once. Sequencing used peripheral blood, obtained on day 0 of AZD1222 vaccination. These receptors were obtained from an adult in good health.

CDR3 protein: CASSRTGSYEQFF. The CDR3, as DNA: TGTGCCAGCAGTCGGACCGGTAGCTATGAGCAGTTCTTC. V and J are TRBV28 and TRBJ2-1, with D hard to call. The ends were cut back, 5 bases at V and 8 bases at J, with 13 bases in the middle. The V gene's germline CDR1 is MDHEN and CDR2 SYDVKM. The CDR3 runs 13 residues.

The chain joins TRBV28 to TRBJ1-1; weak D call: TRBD1 (5 bases). Germline V gene data show CDR1 as MDHEN and CDR2 as SYDVKM. The V gene lost 1 base and the J gene lost 4 bases, with 7 bases spanning the gap. This CDR3 contains 13 residues. The chain's CDR3 is CASSLSGFTEAFF. CDR3 bases: TGTGCCAGCAGTTTATCAGGGTTCACTGAAGCTTTCTTT.

The J gene is TRBJ2-7, the V gene TRBV5-8; 7 nucleotides match TRBD1. The germline V gene encodes CDR1 SGHTS and CDR2 YDEGEE. V lost 1 base, J lost 5 bases, and 12 bases stayed unmatched. The CDR3 runs 16 residues. CDR3: CASSLIPDRFSNEQYF. CDR3 in DNA: TGTGCCAGCAGCTTGATCCCGGACAGGTTCAGCAACGAGCAGTACTTC.

This rearrangement joins TRBV6-6 to TRBJ1-5; D is unclear. This CDR3 contains 13 residues. Germline V gene lookup returns CDR1 MNHNY and CDR2 SVGAGI (reference sequence). With 0 bases removed from V and 5 bases from J, the gap between germline ends came to 5 bases. The CDR3 nucleotides read TGTGCCAGCAGTTACTCGAAAGATCAGCCCCAGCATTTT. This encodes CASSYSKDQPQHF.

The chain uses TRBV5-8 and TRBJ2-3; possible D gene TRBD1, 6 bases. The CDR3 loop spans 14 amino acids. Trimming took off 0 bases at V and 3 bases at J, with 8 bases between the two ends. The germline V gene encodes CDR1 SGHTS and CDR2 YDEGEE. The CDR3 here is CASSLVTGTDTQYF. In nucleotides, the CDR3 is TGTGCCAGCAGCTTGGTAACAGGGACAGATACGCAGTATTTT.

V usage is TRBV6-2 or TRBV6-3 and J usage is TRBJ1-1; TRBD1 is a possible D gene (5 bases). Per germline, CDR1 MNHEY and CDR2 SVGEGT. The CDR3 length is 18 residues. V was cut by 4 bases and J by 1 base, with 22 bases left in between. The CDR3 coding sequence is TGTGCCAGCAGTTCGATGAAGGACATTTACGATTCGAACACTGAAGCTTTCTTT. Its protein product is CASSSMKDIYDSNTEAFF.

This chain connects TRBV20-1 to TRBJ1-2; D unclear. Germline values: CDR1 DFQATT, CDR2 SNEGSKA (reference sequence). The CDR3 spans 13 residues. Trimming removed 3 bases from V and 4 bases from J, with 12 bases in between. CDR3 nucleotide sequence: TGCAGTGCTAGTCCCTTGAATCTCTATGGCTACACCTTC. Its protein product is CSASPLNLYGYTF.

This clone was seen once. This rearrangement joins TRBV11-1 to TRBJ1-6; D possibly corresponds to TRBD1 (6 bases). V lost 7 bases and J lost 10, with 14 bases in between. The CDR3 runs to 13 residues. Germline CDR1 and CDR2: SGHAT and FQDESV (reference sequence). CDR3 amino acids: CASTTGWWSPLHF. The DNA of the CDR3 is TGTGCCAGCACAACAGGGTGGTGGTCACCCCTCCACTTT.

This clone has a single count. This chain joins TRBV4-2 and TRBJ2-3, with 7 bases aligning to TRBD2. The CDR3 spans 15 residues. The J segment lost 2 bases and the V segment lost 4 bases, leaving 6 bases of the junction unmatched. CDR1 and CDR2 from the germline V gene are LGHNA and YNFKEQ. CDR3 region: CASSRPSGNTDTQYF. CDR3 coding DNA: TGTGCCAGCAGCCGCCCTAGCGGAAACACAGATACGCAGTATTTT.

This chain links TRBV6-5 with TRBJ1-2; D uncertain. The V gene's germline CDR1 is MNHEY and CDR2 SVGAGI. Trimming removed 3 bases from V and 2 bases from J, with 7 bases in between. This CDR3 is built from 13 residues. CDR3 nucleotide sequence: TGTGCCAGCAGTTATGGGCAGAACTATGGCTACACCTTC. Its protein is CASSYGQNYGYTF.

The chain employs TRBV28 and TRBJ2-1, with TRBD2 identical over 13 bases. The ends lost 1 base at V and 9 bases at J; junction bases unmatched: 15. In germline, CDR1 is MDHEN, CDR2 SYDVKM. This CDR3 is 19 amino acids long. The CDR3 region has the DNA TGTGCCAGCAGTTTATTCATCCTCCGGACTAGCGGGAGTATTAGTGAGCAGTTCTTC. This sequence encodes CASSLFILRTSGSISEQFF.

This clone has a handful of counts. A read error may produce the germline difference seen at one junction end. The chain has TRBV11-1 and TRBJ1-4; D remains unclear. The CDR3 is 15 amino acids. Germline V lookup: CDR1 SGHAT, CDR2 FQDESV (reference sequence). CDR3: CASSLGKRTDEKLFF. The CDR3 DNA follows: TGTGCCAGCAGCTTAGGGAAAAGAACTGATGAAAAACTGTTTTTT.

The V call is TRBV5-6, the J call TRBJ2-7; 9 nucleotides agree with TRBD1. Germline CDR1 reads SGHDT; CDR2 reads YYEEEE. The CDR3 runs 15 residues. J lost 6 bases, V lost 4 bases, and 11 bases had no gene match. CDR3 sequence: CASSPPTYRGREQYF. The CDR3 region has the DNA TGTGCCAGCAGCCCCCCCACCTACAGGGGGCGCGAGCAGTACTTC.

The rearrangement uses TRBV13 and TRBJ2-1; weak D call: TRBD2 (5 bases). The CDR3 spans 14 residues. The V gene lost 3 bases and the J gene lost 9 bases, with 15 bases spanning the gap. Per germline, CDR1 PRHDT and CDR2 FYEKMQ (reference sequence). CDR3 nucleotides: TGTGCCAGCAGCTTCGAACAGCTAAGCGGTGAGCAGTTCTTC. Protein product: CASSFEQLSGEQFF. The entire variable domain, with the rest obtained from reference TRBV13 and TRBJ2-1, is as follows: AAGVIQSPRHLIKEKRETATLKCYPIPRHDTVYWYQQGPGQDPQFLISFYEKMQSDKGSIPDRFSAQQFSDYHSELNMSSLELGDSALYFCASSFEQLSGEQFFGPGTRLTVL.

V gene TRBV28 combines with J gene TRBJ2-2; D is possibly TRBD2 (6 bases). Trimming stripped 5 bases from V and 1 base from J, with 11 bases between. This CDR3 has 15 amino acids. Germline V lookup: CDR1 MDHEN, CDR2 SYDVKM. The CDR3 DNA is TGTGCCAGCAGTCCGGGACTCATGAACACCGGGGAGCTGTTTTTT. As protein: CASSPGLMNTGELFF. Full variable domain (rest looked up from reference TRBV28 and TRBJ2-2): DVKVTQSSRYLVKRTGEKVFLECVQDMDHENMFWYRQDPGLGLRLIYFSYDVKMKEKGDIPEGYSVSREKKERFSLILESASTNQTSMYLCASSPGLMNTGELFFGEGSRLTVL.

The V gene is TRBV28, the J gene TRBJ2-1; maybe TRBD2 (6 bases). Germline lookup yields CDR1 MDHEN and CDR2 SYDVKM. V shed 5 bases and J shed 0 bases, with 11 bases lying between them. The CDR3 sequence is 15 residues long. The CDR3 DNA reads TGTGCCAGCAGTCCCCGACTAGGCTCCTACAATGAGCAGTTCTTC. It codes for CASSPRLGSYNEQFF. Complete variable domain (other parts from reference TRBV28 and TRBJ2-1): DVKVTQSSRYLVKRTGEKVFLECVQDMDHENMFWYRQDPGLGLRLIYFSYDVKMKEKGDIPEGYSVSREKKERFSLILESASTNQTSMYLCASSPRLGSYNEQFFGPGTRLTVL.

The chain has TRBV9 and TRBJ2-5; either TRBD1 or TRBD2 may fit D (5 bases each). This CDR3 contains 13 residues. V was clipped by 2 bases and J by 5 bases, with 10 bases between them. In germline, CDR1 is SGDLS, CDR2 YYNGEE. The CDR3 region has the DNA TGTGCCAGCAGCGTTGTAGGGGAGGAGACCCAGTACTTC. Translated, it gives CASSVVGEETQYF.

The rearrangement joins TRBV7-2 to TRBJ2-7, with 10 positions matching TRBD2. The CDR3 covers 13 residues. Trimming at V came to 6 bases and at J to 4 bases, leaving 3 bases not matched to a gene. Germline assignment: CDR1 SGHTA and CDR2 FQGNSA. CDR3 protein: CASRDSGRYEQYF. The CDR3, as DNA: TGTGCCAGCAGGGATAGCGGGAGGTACGAGCAGTACTTC.

This chain joins TRBV28 and TRBJ2-7; D unresolved. V dropped 3 bases and J dropped 2 bases, with 14 bases sitting between them. Looked up from germline, CDR1 is MDHEN and CDR2 is SYDVKM. The CDR3 is made up of 15 amino acids. CDR3 residues: CASSFYPSSTYEQYF. Written as DNA, the CDR3 is TGTGCCAGCAGTTTTTACCCCTCGAGTACCTACGAGCAGTACTTC. Supplemented by reference TRBV28 and TRBJ2-7, the full variable domain reads DVKVTQSSRYLVKRTGEKVFLECVQDMDHENMFWYRQDPGLGLRLIYFSYDVKMKEKGDIPEGYSVSREKKERFSLILESASTNQTSMYLCASSFYPSSTYEQYFGPGTRLTVT.

The chain carries TRBV3-1 (or the pseudogene TRBV3-2) and TRBJ2-2, with a weak D call TRBD1 (6 bases). V lost 7 bases, J lost 6 bases, and 12 bases lay in between. Germline V gene sequence: CDR1 LGHDT, CDR2 YNNKEL (reference sequence). CDR3 length equals 13 residues. The CDR3 loop reads CASTTRGSGELFF. CDR3 DNA: TGTGCCAGCACCACCAGGGGATCCGGGGAGCTGTTTTTT.

V usage is TRBV10-3 and J usage is TRBJ1-4, with D possibly TRBD1 on 6 matching bases. V lost 6 bases and J lost 7, with 21 bases in between. The CDR3 covers 16 residues. CDR1 is ENHRY, CDR2 SYGVKD, per germline. The CDR3 reads CAISEQPGEGLEKLFF. Here the CDR3 DNA reads TGTGCCATCAGCGAACAACCAGGGGAAGGTCTTGAAAAACTGTTTTTT.

This clone was found a few times. This chain connects TRBV7-2 to TRBJ2-7; 7 bases match TRBD2. There are 13 residues in the CDR3. The trim removed 7 bases at V and 4 bases at J, leaving 7 bases unmatched. Germline CDR1 is SGHTA and CDR2 is FQGNSA. The CDR3 is CASNPRGDYEQYF. For the CDR3, the DNA is TGTGCCAGCAACCCCCGGGGGGATTACGAGCAGTACTTC. Full variable domain (missing parts from reference TRBV7-2 and TRBJ2-7): GAGVSQSPSNKVTEKGKDVELRCDPISGHTALYWYRQSLGQGLEFLIYFQGNSAPDKSGLPSDRFSAERTGGSVSTLTIQRTQQEDSAVYLCASNPRGDYEQYFGPGTRLTVT.

This chain links TRBV2 with TRBJ2-5; the match to TRBD1 covers 9 bases. The CDR3 extends over 14 amino acids. Germline V gives CDR1 SNHLY, CDR2 FYNNEI. With 4 bases clipped from V and 5 bases from J, the junction kept 5 bases outside the gene matches. Here the CDR3 reads CASSATGGRETQYF. The CDR3 DNA reads TGTGCCAGCAGTGCGACAGGGGGTAGGGAGACCCAGTACTTC.

The V and J genes are TRBV5-5 and TRBJ1-5; D uncertain. Germline V gives CDR1 SGHKS, CDR2 YYEKEE (reference sequence). Trimming left V 0 bases short and J 5 bases short, with 12 bases between. The CDR3 consists of 15 residues. This chain's CDR3 is CASSLEAGAYQPQHF. CDR3 coding DNA: TGTGCCAGCAGCTTGGAGGCAGGAGCTTATCAGCCCCAGCATTTT.

This chain joins TRBV11-2 and TRBJ2-3; D is perhaps TRBD1 (6 bases). Per germline, CDR1 SGHAT and CDR2 FQNNGV. CDR3 length: 16 amino acids. V lost 6 bases, J lost 3 bases, and 19 bases lay in between. The CDR3 sequence: CASSSTGHESTDTQYF. As DNA, the CDR3 is TGTGCCAGCAGTTCTACGGGACACGAGTCTACAGATACGCAGTATTTT.

The gene calls are TRBV11-2 and TRBJ1-6, with a weak D call TRBD1 (5 bases). Per germline, CDR1 SGHAT and CDR2 FQNNGV. V lost 4 bases, J lost 10 bases, and 14 bases lay in between. This CDR3 comprises 14 residues. CDR3 nucleotides: TGTGCCAGCAGCTCACCAAAGGGGCGCTCACCCCTCCACTTT. Translating it yields CASSSPKGRSPLHF.

The genes are TRBV27 and TRBJ1-1; the D gene is possibly TRBD1 (5 bases). CDR3 length: 13 amino acids. V gave up 7 bases and J gave up 4 bases, with 13 bases separating them. Germline CDR1 reads MNHEY; CDR2 reads SMNVEV (reference sequence). CDR3 sequence reads: CASTGAGPTEAFF. In nucleotides, the CDR3 is TGTGCCAGCACCGGGGCAGGGCCCACTGAAGCTTTCTTT.

This chain's CDR3 is CASSNEQFF. Written as DNA, the CDR3 is TGTGCCAGCAGCAATGAGCAGTTCTTC. The V call is TRBV2, the J call TRBJ2-1; D is unresolved. Germline V gene sequence: CDR1 SNHLY, CDR2 FYNNEI. The CDR3 runs 9 residues. V lost 6 bases to trimming and J lost 6 bases, with 0 bases between them.